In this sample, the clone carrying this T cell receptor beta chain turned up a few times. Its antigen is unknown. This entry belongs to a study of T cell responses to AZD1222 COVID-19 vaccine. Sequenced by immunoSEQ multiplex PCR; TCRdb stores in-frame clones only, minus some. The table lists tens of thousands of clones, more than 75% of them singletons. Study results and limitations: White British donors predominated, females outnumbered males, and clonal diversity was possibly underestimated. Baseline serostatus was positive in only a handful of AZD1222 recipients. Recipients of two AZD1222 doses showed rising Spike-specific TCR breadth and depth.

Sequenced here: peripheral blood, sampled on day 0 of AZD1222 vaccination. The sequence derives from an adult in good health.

The CDR3 DNA is TGTGCCAGCAGAGACAGGACAACTAATGAAAAACTGTTTTTT. It codes for CASRDRTTNEKLFF. The chain carries TRBV19 and TRBJ1-4; tentative D call: TRBD1 (6 bases). The CDR3 is 14 residues long. With 9 bases removed from V and 0 bases from J, the gap between germline ends came to 11 bases. From germline, CDR1 is LNHDA and CDR2 SQIVND (reference sequence). Based on the CDR3 plus reference TRBV19 and TRBJ1-4, the full variable domain is DGGITQSPKYLFRKEGQNVTLSCEQNLNHDAMYWYRQDPGQGLRLIYYSQIVNDFQKGDIAEGYSVSREKKESFPLTVTSAQKNPTAFYLCASRDRTTNEKLFFGSGTQLSVL.